The 24 T cell receptor beta chains reported below all come from one sample, sequenced in a study of blood T cell repertoires in COVID-19. Method: immunoSEQ multiplex PCR; TCRdb's copy keeps in-frame clones and lacks some. The sample includes 97,000 or so clones, nearly 90% seen only once; the top ten take around 2%. What was sequenced was peripheral blood. All receptors come from a man aged 50-59 years with active COVID-19.

The rearrangement joins TRBV6-5 to TRBJ1-4, with D unresolved. Germline CDR1 MNHEY, CDR2 SVGAGI. The V and J ends lost 4 bases and 7 bases respectively, with 10 bases between them. The CDR3 is made up of 13 amino acids. The CDR3 protein is CASSSGGREKLFF. For the CDR3, the DNA is TGTGCCAGCAGTTCTGGAGGACGTGAAAAACTGTTTTTT.

The count of this clone is one. The J gene is TRBJ2-7, the V gene TRBV7-2; 12 nucleotides align to TRBD2. The trim removed 3 bases at V and 10 bases at J, leaving 4 bases unmatched. The CDR3 totals 13 residues. The germline CDR1 and CDR2 sequences are SGHTA and FQGNSA. The DNA of the CDR3 is TGTGCCAGCAGCTTGCCTAGCGGGGGGGAACAGTACTTC. It yields the protein CASSLPSGGEQYF.

This chain connects TRBV7-2 to TRBJ1-5; D perhaps matches TRBD1 (5 bases). V dropped 1 base and J dropped 9 bases, with 13 bases sitting between them. CDR1 is SGHTA, CDR2 FQGNSA, per germline. This CDR3 comprises 14 residues. CDR3 in amino acids: CASSLEGGVGPQHF. The CDR3, as DNA: TGTGCCAGCAGCTTAGAAGGAGGGGTTGGGCCCCAGCATTTT.

The V call is TRBV10-2, the J call TRBJ1-5, with 9 bases that match TRBD1. From germline, CDR1 is WSHSY and CDR2 SAAADI. This CDR3 region has 15 residues. V gave up 6 bases and J gave up 3 bases; unmatched junction bases: 6. As DNA, the CDR3 is TGCGCCAGCAGCACCGGGACAGGGTACAATCAGCCCCAGCATTTT. It yields the protein CASSTGTGYNQPQHF.

The chain carries TRBV18 and TRBJ1-6; D is perhaps TRBD1 (5 bases). The germline V gene encodes CDR1 KGHSH and CDR2 LQKENI. The CDR3 covers 16 residues. Trimming took 10 bases from V and 6 from J, leaving 22 bases between them. CDR3 sequence (DNA): TGTGCCACCGGAGAGCGGGGGGTTATTTCTAATTCACCCCTCCACTTT. It specifies CATGERGVISNSPLHF.

The V gene is TRBV6-5, the J gene TRBJ2-7, with a possible D match to TRBD1 (6 bases). Deletions cut 6 bases from V and 5 bases from J, with 14 bases between. The length of the CDR3 is 13 residues. Germline V lookup: CDR1 MNHEY, CDR2 SVGAGI. The CDR3 nucleotides read TGTGCCAGCAGGGGAACAGGGTACAACGAGCAGTACTTC. As protein: CASRGTGYNEQYF.

The chain couples TRBV3-1 (or the pseudogene TRBV3-2) to TRBJ2-1; 9 bases line up with TRBD2. CDR1 is LGHDT, CDR2 YNNKEL, per germline (reference sequence). This CDR3 is 15 amino acids long. Trimming took 3 bases from V and 6 from J; bases not matched to a gene: 6. As DNA, the CDR3 is TGTGCCAGCAGCCAGACTAGCGGAGGCTCCAATGAGCAGTTCTTC. It yields the protein CASSQTSGGSNEQFF.

The chain combines TRBV19 with TRBJ2-7; tentative D call: TRBD2 (7 bases). Trimming left V 10 bases short and J 6 bases short, with 16 bases between. The V gene's germline CDR1 is LNHDA and CDR2 SQIVND (reference sequence). The CDR3 contains 12 residues. The DNA for the CDR3 is TGTGCCACCGGGGTAGGGGGGGGCGAGCAGTACTTC. The encoded protein is CATGVGGGEQYF. Using reference TRBV19 and TRBJ2-7 for the parts outside the CDR3, the full variable domain is DGGITQSPKYLFRKEGQNVTLSCEQNLNHDAMYWYRQDPGQGLRLIYYSQIVNDFQKGDIAEGYSVSREKKESFPLTVTSAQKNPTAFYLCATGVGGGEQYFGPGTRLTVT.

This clone was seen only once. The J gene is TRBJ2-7, the V gene TRBV15; 8 bases align to TRBD1. After removal of 0 bases from V and 0 bases from J, the junction contained 4 bases not matched to a gene. CDR3 length equals 16 residues. Germline CDR1 and CDR2: LNHNV and YYDKDF (reference sequence). The CDR3 loop reads CATSRDPGQGSYEQYF. Here the CDR3 DNA reads TGTGCCACCAGCAGAGATCCCGGACAGGGCTCCTACGAGCAGTACTTC. The full variable domain, completed using reference TRBV15 and TRBJ2-7, is DAMVIQNPRYQVTQFGKPVTLSCSQTLNHNVMYWYQQKSSQAPKLLFHYYDKDFNNEADTPDNFQSRRPNTSFCFLDIRSPGLGDTAMYLCATSRDPGQGSYEQYFGPGTRLTVT.

The chain recombines TRBV12-3 or TRBV12-4 with TRBJ2-5, with a tentative D call TRBD2 (6 bases). The CDR3 sequence is 13 residues long. V dropped 7 bases and J dropped 7 bases, with 16 bases sitting between them. This CDR3 is CASIGTLGGTQYF. The CDR3 nucleotides are TGTGCCAGCATAGGGACTTTGGGGGGGACCCAGTACTTC.

The CDR3 coding sequence is TGTGCCAGCAGCCAAGATCAGGTGCTCCCTCCCTACGAGCAGTACTTC. It specifies CASSQDQVLPPYEQYF. The chain has TRBV14 and TRBJ2-7; D not resolved. Germline assignment: CDR1 SGHDN and CDR2 FVKESK. This CDR3 is 16 amino acids long. V dropped 0 bases and J dropped 2 bases, with 14 bases sitting between them.

The rearrangement uses TRBV5-1 and TRBJ1-1; 7 bases align to TRBD1. Germline CDR1 SGHRS, CDR2 YFSETQ. The CDR3 has 14 amino acids. J lost 9 bases, V lost 5 bases, and 13 bases had no gene match. CDR3 nucleotide sequence: TGCGCCAGCAGTATAAACCGGGACAGTAGACAAGCTTTCTTT. Encoded protein: CASSINRDSRQAFF.

This chain uses TRBV19 with TRBJ1-3, with 7 positions matching TRBD1. CDR1 and CDR2 from the germline V gene are LNHDA and SQIVND (reference sequence). With V trimmed by 6 bases and J by 0 bases, 5 bases remained unmatched. CDR3 size: 15 residues. The DNA of the CDR3 is TGTGCCAGTAGAGAACAGGGGAGCTCTGGAAACACCATATATTTT. This gives the protein CASREQGSSGNTIYF.

J is TRBJ2-7 and V is TRBV2, with D possibly being TRBD1 (6 bases). CDR3 length: 14 amino acids. V lost 5 bases and J 12 bases, leaving 23 bases between the germline ends. The germline CDR1 and CDR2 sequences are SNHLY and FYNNEI. In nucleotides, the CDR3 is TGTGCCAGCAGTAGGCACCGGACAGTCGGATCTGGGTACTTC. It translates to CASSRHRTVGSGYF.

This chain joins TRBV6-1 and TRBJ1-2, with 8 bases fitting TRBD1. The CDR3 contains 15 residues. Germline V CDR1 and CDR2: MNHNS, SASEGT. Trimming took 2 bases from V and 4 from J; bases not matched to a gene: 6. CDR3 sequence reads: CASSERAGGAYGYTF. The CDR3 region has the DNA TGTGCCAGCAGTGAACGGGCAGGGGGCGCCTATGGCTACACCTTC.

The chain combines TRBV3-1 (or the pseudogene TRBV3-2) with TRBJ2-7; a weak D match, TRBD1 (8 bases). The CDR3 has 14 residues. Germline V lookup: CDR1 LGHDT, CDR2 YNNKEL (reference sequence). V lost 5 bases, J lost 3 bases, and 14 bases lay in between. The CDR3 loop reads CASSNTGGGYEQYF. As DNA, the CDR3 is TGTGCCAGCAGCAATACAGGGGGGGGCTACGAGCAGTACTTC.

By sample fraction, this clone is medium-sized. This chain uses TRBV6-5 with TRBJ1-5; 7 bases are shared with TRBD1. The CDR3 is 14 amino acids. V gave up 6 bases and J gave up 3 bases; unmatched junction bases: 5. The germline V gene has CDR1 MNHEY and CDR2 SVGAGI. Here the CDR3 DNA reads TGTGCCAGCAGACGGACAGGAGACAATCAGCCCCAGCATTTT. Its protein is CASRRTGDNQPQHF.

This clone was counted a single time. The rearrangement uses TRBV10-3 and TRBJ2-3, with 7 bases that match TRBD2. V gave up 2 bases and J gave up 8 bases; unmatched junction bases: 13. This CDR3 contains 16 residues. Germline V lookup: CDR1 ENHRY, CDR2 SYGVKD. CDR3 sequence: CAISEEKGGAQGTQYF. The CDR3 nucleotides are TGTGCCATCAGTGAGGAGAAGGGAGGGGCGCAGGGTACGCAGTATTTT.

The V and J genes are TRBV19 and TRBJ2-3, with 8 bases lining up with TRBD2. Germline CDR1 LNHDA, CDR2 SQIVND (reference sequence). Trimming removed 4 bases from V and 1 base from J; junction bases left unmatched: 4. The CDR3 is 15 residues long. CDR3 DNA sequence: TGTGCCAGTAGTACCTCGGGAGGGGGCACAGATACGCAGTATTTT. The encoded protein is CASSTSGGGTDTQYF.

The rearrangement joins TRBV27 to TRBJ1-3; maybe TRBD1 (5 bases). Trimming stripped 5 bases from V and 4 bases from J, with 9 bases between. Per germline, CDR1 MNHEY and CDR2 SMNVEV (reference sequence). The CDR3 runs to 13 residues. The CDR3 region has the DNA TGTGCCAGCAGTCTGACAGCGGGAAACACCATATATTTT. This gives the protein CASSLTAGNTIYF.

V gene TRBV19 combines with J gene TRBJ2-7, with 9 bases aligning to TRBD2. Germline values: CDR1 LNHDA, CDR2 SQIVND (reference sequence). CDR3 length equals 13 residues. The V gene end was trimmed by 5 bases and the J gene end by 4 bases; junction bases not matched to a gene: 3. CDR3 sequence reads: CASSASGGYEQYF. CDR3 bases: TGTGCCAGTAGTGCGAGCGGGGGGTACGAGCAGTACTTC.

This chain connects TRBV15 to TRBJ2-7; D might be TRBD2 (6 bases). Germline loops: CDR1 LNHNV, CDR2 YYDKDF (reference sequence). The CDR3 loop spans 16 amino acids. Trimming pared 5 bases from V and 3 bases from J, leaving 20 bases between. In DNA form, the CDR3 reads TGTGCCACCAGCTCAGACTCAACTAGCCCATTCTACGAGCAGTACTTC. It yields the protein CATSSDSTSPFYEQYF.

The chain has TRBV5-1 and TRBJ1-1, with TRBD1 matching 10 bases. The CDR3 contains 16 residues. V trimming: 4 bases; J trimming: 1 base; junction bases outside the gene matches: 7. Germline assignment: CDR1 SGHRS and CDR2 YFSETQ. The CDR3 here is CASSVGQGLRNTEAFF. DNA of the CDR3: TGCGCCAGCAGCGTGGGACAGGGGCTCCGGAACACTGAAGCTTTCTTT.

This chain links TRBV21-1 with TRBJ1-2; TRBD1, as called in the table, went unchecked against the DNA. TRBV21-1 has pseudogene status. The CDR3 sequence is 12 residues long. The CDR3 sequence is CASSKLQGGYTF. The CDR3 region has the DNA TGTGCCAGCAGCAAACTTCAGGGAGGCTACACCTTC.